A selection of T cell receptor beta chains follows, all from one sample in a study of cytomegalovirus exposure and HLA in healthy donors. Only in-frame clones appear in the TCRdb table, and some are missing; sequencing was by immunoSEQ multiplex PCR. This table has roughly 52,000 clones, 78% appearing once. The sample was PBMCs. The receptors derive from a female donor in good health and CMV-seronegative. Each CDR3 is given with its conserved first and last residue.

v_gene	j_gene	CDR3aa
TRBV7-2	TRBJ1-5	CASSRQGEPQHF
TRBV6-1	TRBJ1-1	CASSSLGGATEAFF
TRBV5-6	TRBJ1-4	CASSFYSASRGEKLFF
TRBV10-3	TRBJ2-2	CAISEPLGTGELFF
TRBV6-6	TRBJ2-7	CASSHRVSYEQYF
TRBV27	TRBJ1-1	CASSLYVRNTEAFF
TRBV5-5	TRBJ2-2	CASSLVQARDGELFF
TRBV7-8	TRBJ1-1	CASSRKRQGTEAFF
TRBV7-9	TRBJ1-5	CASSLEQGSQHF
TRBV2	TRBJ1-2	CASSATGYGYTF
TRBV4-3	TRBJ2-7	CASSQVGTPGHEQYF
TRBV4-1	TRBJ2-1	CASSQDTFQGIGNEQFF
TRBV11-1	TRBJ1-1	CASSLEPVMNTEAFF
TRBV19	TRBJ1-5	CASSRGPDTSAQHF
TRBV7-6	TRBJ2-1	CASSWGGSSYNEQFF
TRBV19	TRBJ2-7	CASNPGQPLMGEQYF
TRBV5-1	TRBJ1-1	CASSPRADYSEAFF
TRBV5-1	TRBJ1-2	CASSSGQGASGYGYTF
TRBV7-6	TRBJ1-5	CASSLAESNQPQHF
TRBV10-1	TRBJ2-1	CASSDPRDRGSNEQFF
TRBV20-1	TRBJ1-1	CSTQENTEAFF
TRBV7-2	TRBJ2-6	CASSLVASGASGANVLTF
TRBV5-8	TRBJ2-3	CASSLEGRSTDTQYF
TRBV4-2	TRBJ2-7	CASSQEREGSYEQYF
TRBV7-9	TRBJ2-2	CASSMGGASVELFF
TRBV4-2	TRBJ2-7	CASSQDGTSPPYEQYF
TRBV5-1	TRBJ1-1	CASSMGTGGTEAFF
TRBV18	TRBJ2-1	CASSPDPGQAKNEQFF
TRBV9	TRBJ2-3	CASSRRLAASTDTQYF
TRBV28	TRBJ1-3	CASSSPGVGIGNTIYF
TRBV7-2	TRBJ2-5	CASSLTIQETQYF
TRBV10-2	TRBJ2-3	CASSEAGGSTDTQYF
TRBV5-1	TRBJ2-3	CASSLNSGGVADTQYF
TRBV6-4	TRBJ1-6	CASSDSTGGNSPLHF
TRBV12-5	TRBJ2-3	CASGLVEASGSTDTQYF
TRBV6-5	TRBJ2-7	CASRDRGGAYEQYF
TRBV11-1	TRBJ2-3	CASSLYGGGTDTQYF
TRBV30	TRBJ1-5	CAWSLPVGSNQPQHF
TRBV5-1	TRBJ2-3	CASSGGGDTQYF
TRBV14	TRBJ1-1	CASRDHRGRVAEAFF
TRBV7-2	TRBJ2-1	CASSLSGGGHNEQFF
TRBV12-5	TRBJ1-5	CASGLGDSRNQPQHF
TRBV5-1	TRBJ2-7	CASSLEPGQGYEQYF
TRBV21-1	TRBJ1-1	CASSNGNTEAFF
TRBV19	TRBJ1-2	CASSIRLTNYGYTF
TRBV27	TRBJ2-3	CASSLGGASTDTQYF
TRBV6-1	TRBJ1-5	CASQTPGGNQPQHF
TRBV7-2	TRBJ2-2	CASSLRGASTGELFF
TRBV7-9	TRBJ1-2	CASSLGQNSYGYTF
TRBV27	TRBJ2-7	CASSLRQGVPEQYF
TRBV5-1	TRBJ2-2	CASSHGQPNTGELFF